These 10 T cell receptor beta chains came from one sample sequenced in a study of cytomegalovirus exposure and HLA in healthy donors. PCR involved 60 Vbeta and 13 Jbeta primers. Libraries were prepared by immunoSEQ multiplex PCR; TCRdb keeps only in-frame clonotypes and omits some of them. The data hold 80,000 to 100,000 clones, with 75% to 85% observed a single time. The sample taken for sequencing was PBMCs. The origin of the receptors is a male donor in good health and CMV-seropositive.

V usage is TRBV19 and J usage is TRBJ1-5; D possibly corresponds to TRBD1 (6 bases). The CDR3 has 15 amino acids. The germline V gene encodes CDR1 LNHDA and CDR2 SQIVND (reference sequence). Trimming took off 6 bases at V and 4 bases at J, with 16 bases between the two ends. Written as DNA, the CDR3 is TGTGCCAGTAGCCCTACACCGCAGGGGAATCAGCCCCAGCATTTT. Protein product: CASSPTPQGNQPQHF.

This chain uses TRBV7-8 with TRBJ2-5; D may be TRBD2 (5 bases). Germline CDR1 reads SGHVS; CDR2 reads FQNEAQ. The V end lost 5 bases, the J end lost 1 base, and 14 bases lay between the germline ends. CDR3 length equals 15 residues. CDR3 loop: CASSTTRLFQETQYF. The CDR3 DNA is TGTGCCAGCAGCACCACGCGACTATTCCAAGAGACCCAGTACTTC.

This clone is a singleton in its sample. CDR3 coding DNA: TGTGCCACCAGCAGAGATAGGGGGCCCCAGCATTTT. It yields the protein CATSRDRGPQHF. The chain joins TRBV15 to TRBJ1-5; weak D call: TRBD1 (5 bases). The CDR3 is 12 residues long. Trimming removed 0 bases at V and 9 bases at J, with 6 bases between. The germline V gene has CDR1 LNHNV and CDR2 YYDKDF (reference sequence).

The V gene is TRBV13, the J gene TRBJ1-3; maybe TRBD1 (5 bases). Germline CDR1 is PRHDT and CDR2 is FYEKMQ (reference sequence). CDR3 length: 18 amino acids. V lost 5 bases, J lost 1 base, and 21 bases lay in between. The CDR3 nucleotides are TGTGCCAGCAGCGCCCCGGGGCTTGGGGGGGAATCTGGAAACACCATATATTTT. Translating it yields CASSAPGLGGESGNTIYF.

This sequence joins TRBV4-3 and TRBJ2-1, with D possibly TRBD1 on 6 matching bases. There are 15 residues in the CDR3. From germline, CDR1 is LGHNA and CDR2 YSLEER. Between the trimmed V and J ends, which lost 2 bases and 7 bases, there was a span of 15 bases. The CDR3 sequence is CASSQMTGAGNEQFF. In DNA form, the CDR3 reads TGCGCCAGCAGCCAAATGACAGGTGCCGGGAATGAGCAGTTCTTC.

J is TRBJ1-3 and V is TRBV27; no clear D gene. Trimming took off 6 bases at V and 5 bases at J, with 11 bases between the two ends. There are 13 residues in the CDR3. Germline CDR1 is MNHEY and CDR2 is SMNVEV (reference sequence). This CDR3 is CASSTFGRNTIYF. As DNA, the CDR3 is TGTGCCAGCAGCACATTTGGCCGAAACACCATATATTTT.

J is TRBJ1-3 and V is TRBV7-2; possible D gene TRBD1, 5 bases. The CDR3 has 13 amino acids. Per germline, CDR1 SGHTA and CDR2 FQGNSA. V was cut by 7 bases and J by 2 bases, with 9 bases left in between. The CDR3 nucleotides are TGTGCCAGCAATCTAGGGGCTGGAAACACCATATATTTT. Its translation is CASNLGAGNTIYF.

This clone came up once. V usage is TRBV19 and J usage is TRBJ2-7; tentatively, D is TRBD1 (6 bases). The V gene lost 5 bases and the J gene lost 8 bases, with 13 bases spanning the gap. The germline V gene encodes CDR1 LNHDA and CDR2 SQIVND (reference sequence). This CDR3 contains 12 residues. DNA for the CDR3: TGTGCCAGTAGTTCGAACAGGGACAAGCAGTACTTC. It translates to CASSSNRDKQYF.

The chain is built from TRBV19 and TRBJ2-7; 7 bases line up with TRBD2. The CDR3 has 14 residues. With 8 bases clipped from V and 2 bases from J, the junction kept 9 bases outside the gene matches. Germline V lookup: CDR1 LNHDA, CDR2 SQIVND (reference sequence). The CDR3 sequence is CASSPGEGPYEQYF. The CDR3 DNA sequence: TGTGCCAGTTCGCCCGGGGAGGGGCCCTACGAGCAGTACTTC.

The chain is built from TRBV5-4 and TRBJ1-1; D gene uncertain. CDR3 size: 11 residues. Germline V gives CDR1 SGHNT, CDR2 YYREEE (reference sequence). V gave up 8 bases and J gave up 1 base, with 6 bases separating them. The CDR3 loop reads CASRGNTEAFF. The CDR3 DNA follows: TGTGCCAGTCGGGGGAACACTGAAGCTTTCTTT.